This TCR beta chain was sequenced during a study of cytomegalovirus exposure and HLA in healthy donors. Broader study findings: A later analysis showed that HLA-associated TCR beta chains had undergone more clonal expansion than equally common others. Researchers reported from a later analysis that most CMV-associated TCR beta chains appeared HLA-restricted.

This cohort consisted of healthy bone marrow donors. Sampled while nominally healthy, donors likely had unrecorded immune exposures. The germline gives CDR1 LNHDA, CDR2 SQIVND (reference sequence). With 1 base removed from V and 2 bases from J, the gap between germline ends came to 5 bases. The CDR3 has 13 amino acids. Concerning this clone: Antigen unknown.

PCR amplification relied on 60 Vbeta primers (plus 13 Jbeta primers). Here immunoSEQ multiplex PCR was the method, and the copy in TCRdb shows in-frame clones only, minus some. Of under 120,000 clones listed, 70% were seen once; the top ten hold about 11%. The chain recombines TRBV19 with TRBJ1-2; the D is unclear. What was sequenced was PBMCs. This clonotype originated in a man in his forties in good health and CMV-seropositive. CDR3 nucleotides: TGTGCCAGTAGTATAGCAGAAAACTATGGCTACACCTTC. It is translated as CASSIAENYGYTF.